This TCR beta chain comes out of a study of identical twins (dated by TCRdb to the mid-2010s). A note on the overall study: To test whether fetal clonotypes persist, this study deep-sequenced TCR alpha and beta repertoires from monozygotic twins, from unrelated adults of various ages, and from cord blood. To rule out contamination, the twin experiments were replicated at different times with different library preparation protocols. Results and caveats for the whole study, not just this receptor: The excess sharing between twins in beta out-of-frame sequences was weaker because fewer shared sequences reduced the signal-to-noise ratio. In monozygotic twins, recombination models systematically underestimated out-of-frame TCR alpha sharing, but the models matched the sharing seen between unrelated individuals. Compared with coincidental sharing between unrelated individuals, out-of-frame TCR alpha sequences shared between twins showed an excess of sequences with low generation probability. Conclusions relied on cross-sectional statistical analysis, since the same donors could not be followed over many years. Zero-insertion analyses could be partly confounded by invariant T cells such as MAIT and iNKT, though diverse VJ usage argued against such confounding for most clonotypes. Abundant cord blood beta clonotypes had fewer insertions, young adult naive repertoires showed a similar but weaker trend, and memory repertoires showed no such trend.

Points on this clonotype: There is no known antigen for this receptor. Per-base quality was not reported, and no clone a single base away is much larger than it.

From a lookup of the germline V gene (reference sequence), CDR1 and CDR2 are LGHDT and YNNKEL. The junction carries 9 bases between V and J, which are trimmed by 0 bases and 4 bases respectively. From its cysteine to its phenylalanine, the CDR3 spans 14 amino acids. The retained sequence is limited to the CDR3, 42 bases, with the frame set at the first base. Every donor was a healthy Caucasian. Library creation used 5' RACE. The listed sequencing device is Illumina HiSeq 2000. Template switching introduced a universal primer binding site; the final cDNA contained a unique molecular identifier, enabling accurate counting of TCR cDNA molecules. Specific primers in the conserved constant-segment region were used to synthesize first-strand cDNA for the TCR alpha and beta chains. Each cDNA library was double barcoded, with a SMART-Mk sample barcode plus Illumina barcodes, to control for contamination. TruSeq adapter sequences, together with Illumina sample barcodes, were added in two successive PCR steps. TCR alpha and beta cDNA libraries were sequenced on the Illumina HiSeq platform with custom primers. As for the original processing: MiGEC was used to process raw reads and extract unique molecular identifiers, and MiXCR was used to find CDR3 positions. For each individual, recombination models were inferred using an EM algorithm with the repgenHMM and IGoR tools. The tcR package in R was used for shared clonotype analysis, with sharing normalized by the product of cloneset sizes. To study raw recombination free of thymic and clonal selection effects, out-of-frame nonproductive sequences were analyzed. Clones were called with MiXCR by TCRdb after fastp trimmed the public reads at Q25, and only in-frame beta chains were retained. One record per CDR3 amino acid sequence lists the most common genes and DNA. The V and J calls and clone size come from TCRdb's table, not from the authors' own analysis. The sample profile shows 1.5 million to 2 million distinct CDR3 sequences; about 30% of them were found once. The biggest ten clones account for about 0.27% of the sample.

The TCR comes from a newborn girl in good health. Sample: cord blood. Recombination connected TRBV3-1 to TRBJ1-2, with the D gene call left open. The CDR3 in this case is CASSQERGLYGYTF. The DNA sequence is as follows: TGTGCCAGCAGCCAAGAGCGAGGGCTCTATGGCTACACCTTC. With the portions outside the CDR3 filled from the reference TRBV3-1 and TRBJ1-2 genes, the complete variable region becomes DTAVSQTPKYLVTQMGNDKSIKCEQNLGHDTMYWYKQDSKKFLKIMFSYNNKELIINETVPNRFSPKSPDKAHLNLHINSLELGDSAVYFCASSQERGLYGYTFGSGTRLTVV.